The entry below describes one T cell receptor beta chain. This table comes from immunoSEQ multiplex PCR, and its TCRdb copy is limited to in-frame clones, with some not included. Counted here are approximately 62,000 clones, 80% to 90% occurring once; the ten biggest clones make up 15%. This record belongs to a study of blood T cell repertoires in COVID-19. Whole-study context: Sites across the United States, Italy and Spain contributed samples from acute and convalescent COVID-19.

Germline V lookup: CDR1 KGHSH, CDR2 LQKENI. The V end was cut by 2 bases, the J end by 3 bases, with 10 bases between. The CDR3 sequence is 15 residues long. The chain links TRBV18 to TRBJ1-4; a weak D match, TRBD1 (5 bases). Source material: peripheral blood. The TCR originated in a man of 80 years or more with acute or convalescent COVID-19. The CDR3 DNA reads as TGTGCCAGCTCACCAAGTATGGGGCCTAATGAAAAACTGTTTTTT. Translated: CASSPSMGPNEKLFF.